One sample yielded the 2 T cell receptor beta chains listed below, sequenced in a study of shared clonotypes between healthy human individuals. Here immunoSEQ multiplex PCR was the method, and the copy in TCRdb shows in-frame clones only, minus some. The data contain 800,000 to 950,000 clones, around 96% of them singletons. Only CD45RO-negative cells positively selected for CCR7 counted as naive CD8 cells, so terminally differentiated effector memory CD45RA+ cells were excluded. Sequencing used naive CD8+ T cells sorted from blood. All receptors come from a man under 40 in good health.

This clone was found once. V is TRBV7-2 and J is TRBJ2-7; 8 nucleotides align to TRBD2. Germline CDR1 SGHTA, CDR2 FQGNSA. The CDR3 sequence is 15 residues long. Trimming took 1 base from V and 5 from J; bases not matched to a gene: 7. The CDR3: CASSLGGLVGDEQYF. CDR3 coding DNA: TGTGCCAGCAGCTTAGGGGGACTAGTGGGTGACGAGCAGTACTTC.

The chain links TRBV29-1 to TRBJ2-7; D perhaps matches TRBD2 (5 bases). The CDR3 consists of 14 residues. Germline V gives CDR1 SQVTM, CDR2 ANQGSEA. Trimming left V 2 bases short and J 2 bases short, with 13 bases between. As DNA, the CDR3 is TGCAGCGTTGAACTTAGTCGGGAAACCTACGAGCAGTACTTC. Residues: CSVELSRETYEQYF.